This TCR beta chain was recovered during a study of T cell responses to AZD1222 COVID-19 vaccine. On the study more broadly: Timing groups of about 4 and about 12 weeks for second doses were pooled.

To note about this clone: Antigen unknown.

From germline, CDR1 is SGHAT and CDR2 FQNNGV. V shed 2 bases, J shed 7 bases, and the junction held 6 bases outside the gene matches. The CDR3 loop spans 16 amino acids. The study's findings and limits: Spike regions recognized by vaccine-associated CD4 TCRs spanned the protein, led by 160-218 and 743-854.

Assay: immunoSEQ multiplex PCR; the TCRdb copy retains only in-frame clones and omits some. The data contain about 98,000 clones, 80% to 85% of them singletons. The sequences come from peripheral blood, collected on day 0 of AZD1222 vaccination. The clonotype comes from an adult in good health. J is TRBJ1-6 and V is TRBV11-2; TRBD1 matches 9 bases. The CDR3 loop is CASSLTQGARNSPLHF. As DNA, the CDR3 is TGTGCCAGCAGCTTAACACAGGGGGCGCGAAATTCACCCCTCCACTTT. Complete variable domain (other parts from reference TRBV11-2 and TRBJ1-6): EAGVAQSPRYKIIEKRQSVAFWCNPISGHATLYWYQQILGQGPKLLIQFQNNGVVDDSQLPKDRFSAERLKGVDSTLKIQPAKLEDSAVYLCASSLTQGARNSPLHFGNGTRLTVT.